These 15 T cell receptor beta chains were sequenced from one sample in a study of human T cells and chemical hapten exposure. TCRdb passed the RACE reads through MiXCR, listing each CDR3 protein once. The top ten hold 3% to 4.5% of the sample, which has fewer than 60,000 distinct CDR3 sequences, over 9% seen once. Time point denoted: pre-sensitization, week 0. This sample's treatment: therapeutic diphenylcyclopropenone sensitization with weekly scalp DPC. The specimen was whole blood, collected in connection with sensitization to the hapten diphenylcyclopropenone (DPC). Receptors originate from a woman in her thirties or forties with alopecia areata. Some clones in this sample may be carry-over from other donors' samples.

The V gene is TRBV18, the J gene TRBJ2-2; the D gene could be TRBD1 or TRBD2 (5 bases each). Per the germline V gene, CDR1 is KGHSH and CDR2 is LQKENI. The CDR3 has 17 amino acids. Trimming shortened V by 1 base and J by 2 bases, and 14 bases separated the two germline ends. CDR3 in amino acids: CASSPRGTGSNTGELFF. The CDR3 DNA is TGTGCCAGCTCACCACGGGGGACCGGCAGCAACACCGGGGAGCTGTTTTTT.

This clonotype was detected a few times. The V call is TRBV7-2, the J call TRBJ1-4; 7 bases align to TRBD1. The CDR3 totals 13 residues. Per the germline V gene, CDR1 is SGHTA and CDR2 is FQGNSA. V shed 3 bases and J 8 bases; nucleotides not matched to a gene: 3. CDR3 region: CASSFGGQEKLFF. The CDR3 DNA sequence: TGTGCCAGCAGCTTCGGGGGACAGGAAAAACTGTTTTTT. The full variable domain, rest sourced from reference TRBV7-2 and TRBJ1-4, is GAGVSQSPSNKVTEKGKDVELRCDPISGHTALYWYRQSLGQGLEFLIYFQGNSAPDKSGLPSDRFSAERTGGSVSTLTIQRTQQEDSAVYLCASSFGGQEKLFFGSGTQLSVL.

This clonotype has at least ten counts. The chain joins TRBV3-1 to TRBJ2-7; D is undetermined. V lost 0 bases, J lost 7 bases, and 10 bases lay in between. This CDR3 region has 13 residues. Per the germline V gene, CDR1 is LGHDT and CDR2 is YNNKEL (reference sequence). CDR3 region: CASSQDPFEEQYF. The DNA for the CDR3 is TGTGCCAGCAGCCAAGATCCCTTTGAAGAGCAGTACTTC.

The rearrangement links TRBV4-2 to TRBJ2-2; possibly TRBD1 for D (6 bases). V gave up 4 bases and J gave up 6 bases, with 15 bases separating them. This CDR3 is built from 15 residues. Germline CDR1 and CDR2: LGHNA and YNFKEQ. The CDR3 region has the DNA TGTGCCAGCAGCCCAACAGGGACCAGGGCCGGGGAGCTGTTTTTT. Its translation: CASSPTGTRAGELFF.

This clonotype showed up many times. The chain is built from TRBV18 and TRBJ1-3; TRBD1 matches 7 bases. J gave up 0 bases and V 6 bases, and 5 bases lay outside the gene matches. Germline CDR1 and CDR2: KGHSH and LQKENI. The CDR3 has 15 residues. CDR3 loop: CASSTGSRSGNTIYF. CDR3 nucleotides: TGTGCCAGCTCGACAGGGAGCCGCTCTGGAAACACCATATATTTT.

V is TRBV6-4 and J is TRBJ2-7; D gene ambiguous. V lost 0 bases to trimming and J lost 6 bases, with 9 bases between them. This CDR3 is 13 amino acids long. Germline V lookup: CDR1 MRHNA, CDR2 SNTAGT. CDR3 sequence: CASSDSIGSEQYF. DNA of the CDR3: TGTGCCAGCAGTGACTCGATCGGTTCCGAGCAGTACTTC.

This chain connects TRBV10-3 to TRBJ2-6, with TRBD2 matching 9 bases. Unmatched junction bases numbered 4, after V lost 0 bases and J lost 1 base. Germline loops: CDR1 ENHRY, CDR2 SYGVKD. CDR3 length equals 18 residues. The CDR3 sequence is CAISESLAGRSGANVLTF. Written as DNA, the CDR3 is TGTGCCATCAGTGAGTCGCTAGCGGGAAGGTCTGGGGCCAACGTCCTGACTTTC.

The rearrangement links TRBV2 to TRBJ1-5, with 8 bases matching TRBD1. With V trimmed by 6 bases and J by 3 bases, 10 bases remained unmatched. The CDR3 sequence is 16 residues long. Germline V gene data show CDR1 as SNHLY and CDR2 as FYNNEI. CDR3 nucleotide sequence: TGTGCCAGCAGCCAACAGGGGGTTATTAACAATCAGCCCCAGCATTTT. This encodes CASSQQGVINNQPQHF.

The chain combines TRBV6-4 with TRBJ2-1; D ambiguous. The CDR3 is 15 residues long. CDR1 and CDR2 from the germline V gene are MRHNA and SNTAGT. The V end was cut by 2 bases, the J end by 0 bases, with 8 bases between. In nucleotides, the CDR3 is TGTGCCAGCAGTGACCATCCGGTCTCCTACAATGAGCAGTTCTTC. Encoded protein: CASSDHPVSYNEQFF.

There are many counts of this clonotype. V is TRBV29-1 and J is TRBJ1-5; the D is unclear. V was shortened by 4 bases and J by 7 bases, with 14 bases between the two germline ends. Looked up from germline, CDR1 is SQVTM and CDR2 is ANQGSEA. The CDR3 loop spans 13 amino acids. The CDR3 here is CSVVGGVGQPQHF. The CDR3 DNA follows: TGCAGCGTTGTTGGTGGGGTAGGCCAGCCCCAGCATTTT.

The CDR3 DNA reads TGTGCCAGCGTACACGGGGGGGGCTATGGCTACACCTTC. This sequence encodes CASVHGGGYGYTF. The chain has TRBV6-6 and TRBJ1-2; a possible D gene is TRBD1 (5 bases). Germline CDR1 is MNHNY and CDR2 is SVGAGI (reference sequence). V dropped 8 bases and J dropped 4 bases, with 14 bases sitting between them. This CDR3 spans 13 amino acids.

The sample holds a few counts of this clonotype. The CDR3 protein is CASSGTSGALYNEQFF. DNA for the CDR3: TGTGCCAGCAGCGGCACTAGCGGGGCCCTCTACAATGAGCAGTTCTTC. V and J are TRBV9 and TRBJ2-1; TRBD2 matches at 10 bases. This CDR3 is built from 16 residues. The germline gives CDR1 SGDLS, CDR2 YYNGEE. V lost 3 bases and J lost 3; bases outside the gene matches: 6.

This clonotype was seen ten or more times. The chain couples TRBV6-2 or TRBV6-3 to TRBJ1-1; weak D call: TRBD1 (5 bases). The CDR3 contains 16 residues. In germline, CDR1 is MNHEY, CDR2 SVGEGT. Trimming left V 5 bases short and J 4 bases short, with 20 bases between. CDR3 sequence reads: CASSIPTGTGFTEAFF. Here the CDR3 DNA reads TGTGCCAGCAGTATTCCGACCGGGACGGGTTTCACTGAAGCTTTCTTT.

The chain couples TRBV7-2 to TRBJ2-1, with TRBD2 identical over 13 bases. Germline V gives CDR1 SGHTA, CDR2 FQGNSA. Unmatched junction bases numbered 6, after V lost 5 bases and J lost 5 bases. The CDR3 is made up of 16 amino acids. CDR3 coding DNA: TGTGCCAGCAGCCGCCAACTAGCGGGAGGGGACAATGAGCAGTTCTTC. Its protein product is CASSRQLAGGDNEQFF.

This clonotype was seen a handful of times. CDR3 nucleotide sequence: TGCGCCAGCAGCCAGCGGGACAGGGGGCTCGGTACGGCTTTCTTT. Its translation: CASSQRDRGLGTAFF. This chain links TRBV4-3 with TRBJ1-1; 12 bases align to TRBD1. CDR1 LGHNA and CDR2 YSLEER come from the germline V gene. This CDR3 has 15 amino acids. J was trimmed by 11 bases and V by 3 bases; bases with no gene match: 10.